The TCR beta chain under discussion was sequenced for a study of blood T cell repertoires in COVID-19. Study as a whole: Specimens from acute and convalescent COVID-19 originated in the United States, Italy and Spain. From T cells, B-cell-depleted T cells, or PBMCs came the material, which was cDNA or gDNA.

Original data processing: The assay estimated nucleated cells by amplifying reference gene primers. Sequencing used immunoSEQ multiplex PCR; TCRdb keeps in-frame clones, though not all of them. V, J and clone size are those of that table, while D and trimming were read from the DNA. The table has 90,000 to 120,000 clones, less than 75% seen once. The CDR3 sequence is 15 residues long. Germline values: CDR1 LGHDT, CDR2 YNNKEL (reference sequence). J lost 3 bases, V lost 5 bases, and 6 bases had no gene match. Sequenced: peripheral blood. The chain has TRBV3-1 (or the pseudogene TRBV3-2) and TRBJ2-3; the match to TRBD1 covers 9 bases. The sequence came from a woman aged 40 to 55 with acute or convalescent COVID-19. Here the CDR3 DNA reads TGTGCCAGCAGCGACAGGGGGTTAGGGACAGATACGCAGTATTTT. Residues: CASSDRGLGTDTQYF.